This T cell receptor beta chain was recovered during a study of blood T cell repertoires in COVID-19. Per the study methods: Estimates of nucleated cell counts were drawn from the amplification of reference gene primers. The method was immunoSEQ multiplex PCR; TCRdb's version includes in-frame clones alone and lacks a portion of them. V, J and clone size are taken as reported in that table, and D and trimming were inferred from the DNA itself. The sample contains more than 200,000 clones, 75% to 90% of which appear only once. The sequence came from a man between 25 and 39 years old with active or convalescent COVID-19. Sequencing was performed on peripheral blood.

The CDR3 DNA reads as TGTGCCAGCTCACCAACAGGGACCTACGAGCAGTACTTC. Translating gives CASSPTGTYEQYF. The V call is TRBV18, the J call TRBJ2-7, with D possibly TRBD1 on 6 matching bases. The V end lost 2 bases, the J end lost 2 bases, and 7 bases lay between the germline ends. Looked up from germline, CDR1 is KGHSH and CDR2 is LQKENI. The CDR3 totals 13 residues.